The 28 T cell receptor beta chains reported below all come from one sample, sequenced in a study of T cells in Graves' hyperthyroidism and ophthalmopathy. What was amplified from RNA transcripts were TCR beta CDR3 regions. The primer set for the first-round RT-PCR of the TCR CDR3 was HTBI. TCRdb independently ran MiXCR on the multiplex PCR reads; one entry per CDR3 protein. The sample lists 650,000 to 700,000 distinct CDR3 sequences; roughly 17% were seen once. Sequenced input: blood. The receptors here all came from a man between 50 and 59 years old with Graves' hyperthyroidism.

Only a few counts were recorded for this clonotype. This chain connects TRBV27 to TRBJ2-7; 7 positions agree with TRBD1. Germline CDR1 MNHEY, CDR2 SMNVEV (reference sequence). V dropped 3 bases and J dropped 3; count of bases not matched to a gene: 11. The CDR3 covers 16 residues. The CDR3 DNA is TGTGCCAGCAGTTTTCAAACAGGGGCCTCTTACTACGAGCAGTACTTC. Translation gives CASSFQTGASYYEQYF.

This clonotype was seen repeatedly, ten times or more. The V gene is TRBV5-6, the J gene TRBJ2-1; 7 bases agree with TRBD1. V trimming: 0 bases; J trimming: 9 bases; junction bases outside the gene matches: 12. The CDR3 consists of 16 residues. Per germline, CDR1 SGHDT and CDR2 YYEEEE. In DNA, the CDR3 is TGTGCCAGCAGCTTGGCCGTCAGGGGGAGTAGTGGTGAGCAGTTCTTC. It codes for CASSLAVRGSSGEQFF.

This clonotype occurred a few times. V gene TRBV5-1 combines with J gene TRBJ2-5; TRBD1 aligns across 8 bases. Germline CDR1 SGHRS, CDR2 YFSETQ. Trimming took 3 bases from V and 7 from J; bases not matched to a gene: 20. The CDR3 consists of 18 residues. CDR3 loop: CASSSRQGPFFRQGTQYF. Here the CDR3 DNA reads TGCGCCAGCAGCTCACGACAGGGGCCTTTTTTTCGTCAGGGGACCCAGTACTTC.

This clonotype was counted ten times or more. The chain has TRBV11-2 and TRBJ2-2; TRBD1 aligns across 7 bases. The CDR3 length is 15 residues. Germline V gene data show CDR1 as SGHAT and CDR2 as FQNNGV. J lost 1 base, V lost 4 bases, and 3 bases had no gene match. CDR3 sequence (DNA): TGTGCCAGCAGCTGGACAGGATTGAACACCGGGGAGCTGTTTTTT. It encodes CASSWTGLNTGELFF.

The chain links TRBV28 to TRBJ1-1, with no clear D. This CDR3 spans 15 amino acids. V lost 8 bases and J 1 base, leaving 17 bases between the germline ends. Germline assignment: CDR1 MDHEN and CDR2 SYDVKM. CDR3 bases: TGTGCCAGCGGAATCCCCTTGGGAGAGAACACTGAAGCTTTCTTT. Amino acid sequence: CASGIPLGENTEAFF.

V usage is TRBV28 and J usage is TRBJ2-2; D uncertain. The CDR3 has 14 residues. V gave up 4 bases and J gave up 4 bases, with 10 bases separating them. Germline V gene data show CDR1 as MDHEN and CDR2 as SYDVKM. The CDR3 region has the DNA TGTGCCAGCAGTTCCCAACCATTCACCGGGGAGCTGTTTTTT. Protein sequence: CASSSQPFTGELFF.

The V gene is TRBV4-1, the J gene TRBJ2-3; D remains unclear. This CDR3 contains 14 residues. V gave up 1 base and J gave up 5 bases, with 10 bases separating them. Germline V gene data show CDR1 as MGHRA and CDR2 as YSYEKL. The CDR3 region has the DNA TGCGCCAGCAGCCAAGGAGTAGAGGAAGATACGCAGTATTTT. Translated: CASSQGVEEDTQYF.

Ten or more counts support this clonotype. This sequence joins TRBV2 and TRBJ2-7; 9 positions agree with TRBD1. J lost 3 bases, V lost 5 bases, and 8 bases had no gene match. The germline CDR1 and CDR2 sequences are SNHLY and FYNNEI. The CDR3 is 15 residues long. CDR3 DNA: TGTGCCAGCAGTCGGGGGACAGGGAAGTACTACGAGCAGTACTTC. It yields the protein CASSRGTGKYYEQYF.

This clonotype was counted only a few times. The chain couples TRBV7-6 to TRBJ2-3; no clear D. Looked up from germline, CDR1 is SGHVS and CDR2 is FNYEAQ. The CDR3 length is 17 residues. The V gene lost 0 bases and the J gene lost 1 base, with 14 bases spanning the gap. The CDR3 DNA reads as TGTGCCAGCAGCTTAGCGACCGGTTGGGGTCGCACAGATACGCAGTATTTT. As protein: CASSLATGWGRTDTQYF.

This rearrangement joins TRBV24-1 to TRBJ2-3; D gene unclear. V lost 2 bases, J lost 8 bases, and 13 bases lay in between. This CDR3 is 14 amino acids long. Germline CDR1 is KGHDR and CDR2 is SFDVKD. The CDR3 coding sequence is TGTGCCACCAGTGATTCGACTCTTCAGATTACGCAGTATTTT. This sequence encodes CATSDSTLQITQYF.

This clonotype came up a few times. V gene TRBV20-1 combines with J gene TRBJ2-7; 8 bases line up with TRBD2. V lost 6 bases and J lost 9; bases outside the gene matches: 13. Germline V lookup: CDR1 DFQATT, CDR2 SNEGSKA (reference sequence). The CDR3 is made up of 13 amino acids. This chain's CDR3 is CSATSGPSVGQYF. In DNA form, the CDR3 reads TGCAGTGCAACTAGCGGCCCCAGTGTTGGGCAGTACTTC.

This clonotype was counted ten times or more. This chain links TRBV9 with TRBJ2-7; tentatively, D is TRBD2 (5 bases). This CDR3 is 13 amino acids long. The V end lost 2 bases, the J end lost 1 base, and 7 bases lay between the germline ends. Germline loops: CDR1 SGDLS, CDR2 YYNGEE. CDR3 nucleotide sequence: TGTGCCAGCAGCGTCAGCGGATCCTACGAGCAGTACTTC. Its protein is CASSVSGSYEQYF. Full variable domain (missing parts from reference TRBV9 and TRBJ2-7): DSGVTQTPKHLITATGQRVTLRCSPRSGDLSVYWYQQSLDQGLQFLIQYYNGEERAKGNILERFSAQQFPDLHSELNLSSLELGDSALYFCASSVSGSYEQYFGPGTRLTVT.

This clonotype was counted only a few times. Just one base apart from a much larger clone, this may be a read error. Written as DNA, the CDR3 is TGTGCCAGCAGTGGCCCCGCGCGGGAGTCGAGTCCGTACAATGAGCAGTTCTTC. Its protein product is CASSGPARESSPYNEQFF. The chain employs TRBV6-2 or TRBV6-3 and TRBJ2-1; 7 nucleotides align to TRBD2. J lost 4 bases, V lost 5 bases, and 17 bases had no gene match. The CDR3 runs 18 residues. The germline gives CDR1 MNHEY, CDR2 SVGEGT.

The sample holds a few counts of this clonotype. The chain joins TRBV19 to TRBJ1-1; 9 nucleotides match TRBD1. The CDR3 runs to 16 residues. Germline CDR1 reads LNHDA; CDR2 reads SQIVND (reference sequence). After removal of 2 bases from V and 1 base from J, the junction contained 5 bases not matched to a gene. The CDR3 sequence: CASSIMGQGWNTEAFF. Here the CDR3 DNA reads TGTGCCAGTAGTATAATGGGACAGGGCTGGAACACTGAAGCTTTCTTT. The variable domain in full, completed from reference TRBV19 and TRBJ1-1, reads DGGITQSPKYLFRKEGQNVTLSCEQNLNHDAMYWYRQDPGQGLRLIYYSQIVNDFQKGDIAEGYSVSREKKESFPLTVTSAQKNPTAFYLCASSIMGQGWNTEAFFGQGTRLTVV.

A remark on this clonotype: This may come from a read error, since a much larger clone is one base off. The CDR3 DNA is TGTGCCAGCACAACAAGGGGGGGACGGACAGAAACGCAGTATTTT. Amino acids: CASTTRGGRTETQYF. The chain uses TRBV18 and TRBJ2-3, with D possibly TRBD2 on 7 matching bases. Germline CDR1 is KGHSH and CDR2 is LQKENI. This CDR3 has 15 amino acids. Based on the CDR3 plus reference TRBV18 and TRBJ2-3, the full variable domain is NAGVMQNPRHLVRRRGQEARLRCSPMKGHSHVYWYRQLPEEGLKFMVYLQKENIIDESGMPKERFSAEFPKEGPSILRIQQVVRGDSAAYFCASTTRGGRTETQYFGPGTRLTVL.

The chain links TRBV6-5 to TRBJ2-7; 8 bases fit TRBD2. V trimming: 2 bases; J trimming: 5 bases; junction bases outside the gene matches: 5. CDR3 length: 14 amino acids. Germline V lookup: CDR1 MNHEY, CDR2 SVGAGI. CDR3 DNA: TGTGCCAGCAGTTACGTGACGGGAGGGAACGAGCAGTACTTC. Translation gives CASSYVTGGNEQYF.

This clonotype was detected many times. V and J are TRBV20-1 and TRBJ2-5; 8 nucleotides agree with TRBD2. V was pared by 6 bases and J by 4 bases, with 7 bases of the junction left unmatched. CDR1 DFQATT and CDR2 SNEGSKA come from the germline V gene (reference sequence). The CDR3 extends over 13 amino acids. The CDR3 region has the DNA TGCAGTGCCAAATCGGGGGGGAGAGAGACCCAGTACTTC. The encoded protein is CSAKSGGRETQYF.

This clonotype was seen repeatedly, ten times or more. The chain joins TRBV5-1 to TRBJ2-1; D might be TRBD1 (6 bases). Germline values: CDR1 SGHRS, CDR2 YFSETQ. The CDR3 contains 15 residues. The V end was cut by 4 bases, the J end by 3 bases, with 14 bases between. CDR3 residues: CASSPYRVGYNEQFF. CDR3 in DNA: TGCGCCAGCAGCCCCTACAGGGTAGGCTACAATGAGCAGTTCTTC.

Worth noting for this clonotype: One junction end does not reproduce the germline sequence, and a read error may be involved. The chain is built from TRBV14 and TRBJ2-1; 10 bases align to TRBD2. There are 16 residues in the CDR3. Looked up from germline, CDR1 is SGHDN and CDR2 is FVKESK. CDR3 in DNA: TGTGCCGGCAGCCCACCTAGCGGGAGCTCCTACAATGAGCAGTTCTTC. Translating gives CAGSPPSGSSYNEQFF.

This clonotype was counted many times. The chain joins TRBV28 to TRBJ2-2; 9 bases line up with TRBD1. The germline CDR1 and CDR2 sequences are MDHEN and SYDVKM. V trimming: 5 bases; J trimming: 5 bases; junction bases outside the gene matches: 6. This CDR3 contains 15 residues. CDR3 coding DNA: TGTGCCAGCAGTATCCGGGACAGGGAAACCGGGGAGCTGTTTTTT. This codes for CASSIRDRETGELFF.

The chain uses TRBV18 and TRBJ2-7; 9 bases fit TRBD1. The CDR3 length is 15 residues. From germline, CDR1 is KGHSH and CDR2 LQKENI. Germline trimming cut 8 bases from V and 2 bases from J; bases unmatched to any gene: 10. The CDR3 DNA reads TGTGCCAGCGCCTACTCCGGGACAGGGCCCTACGAGCAGTACTTC. It is translated as CASAYSGTGPYEQYF.

The sample holds many counts of this clonotype. The rearrangement links TRBV5-1 to TRBJ1-1; the D gene is possibly TRBD1 (6 bases). Trimming took off 4 bases at V and 0 bases at J, with 10 bases between the two ends. The germline V gene encodes CDR1 SGHRS and CDR2 YFSETQ. This CDR3 spans 14 amino acids. This chain's CDR3 is CASSAGTLNTEAFF. The CDR3, as DNA: TGCGCCAGCAGCGCCGGGACACTGAACACTGAAGCTTTCTTT.

V gene TRBV19 combines with J gene TRBJ2-1, with 7 bases that match TRBD2. The germline CDR1 and CDR2 sequences are LNHDA and SQIVND (reference sequence). J gave up 10 bases and V 8 bases, and 14 bases lay outside the gene matches. The CDR3 is 14 residues long. CDR3 in amino acids: CASEPAGYQKEQFF. In nucleotides, the CDR3 is TGTGCCAGTGAACCAGCGGGATACCAAAAGGAGCAGTTCTTC.

This clonotype was counted at least ten times. The rearrangement joins TRBV20-1 to TRBJ1-2; TRBD1 might be the D (6 bases). CDR3 length equals 13 residues. CDR1 is DFQATT, CDR2 SNEGSKA, per germline (reference sequence). V was clipped by 3 bases and J by 8 bases, with 16 bases between them. CDR3 sequence: CSASLAGHKGYTF. The CDR3 DNA reads TGCAGTGCTAGTTTAGCGGGACATAAGGGCTACACCTTC.

This clonotype showed up many times. The V and J genes are TRBV7-9 and TRBJ2-7, with no clear D. V lost 1 base to trimming and J lost 0 bases, with 10 bases between them. The CDR3 covers 15 residues. The germline CDR1 and CDR2 sequences are SEHNR and FQNEAQ (reference sequence). The CDR3 sequence: CASSLGAEISYEQYF. In DNA, the CDR3 is TGTGCCAGCAGCTTAGGGGCGGAAATCTCCTACGAGCAGTACTTC.

The chain employs TRBV20-1 and TRBJ1-6, with D perhaps matching TRBD1 (5 bases). Germline V CDR1 and CDR2: DFQATT, SNEGSKA (reference sequence). The CDR3 has 17 residues. V lost 1 base and J lost 9, with 22 bases in between. The CDR3 sequence is CSARVRGVGVLFSPLHF. The CDR3 nucleotides read TGCAGTGCTAGAGTCCGGGGGGTCGGGGTGCTATTTTCACCCCTCCACTTT.

A remark on this clonotype: The conserved final phenylalanine or tryptophan is absent from the CDR3, which likely points to a read error. The chain has TRBV6-2 or TRBV6-3 and TRBJ2-3; 8 bases agree with TRBD2. Germline V gives CDR1 MNHEY, CDR2 SVGEGT. The ends lost 6 bases at V and 6 bases at J; junction bases unmatched: 11. The CDR3 runs to 15 residues. The CDR3 sequence: CASSGGGDWFDTQYS. The CDR3 DNA reads TGTGCCAGCAGCGGGGGGGGCGATTGGTTTGATACGCAGTATTCT.

This chain connects TRBV4-1 to TRBJ1-5; D is ambiguous. Germline CDR1 MGHRA, CDR2 YSYEKL. The CDR3 consists of 14 residues. V lost 4 bases, J lost 0 bases, and 7 bases lay in between. CDR3 loop: CASSPQNSNQPQHF. The CDR3 nucleotides read TGCGCCAGCAGCCCACAGAATAGCAATCAGCCCCAGCATTTT.